This is a list of T cell receptor beta chains from one sample in a study of T-cell memory formation after mild COVID-19. TCRdb used MiXCR to reprocess the 5' RACE reads, holding one entry per CDR3 protein. The sample holds 300,000 to 350,000 distinct CDR3 sequences, roughly an eighth seen once. Sequenced sample: PBMCs or a T cell subset sorted from them (not recorded which). Receptor source: a man in his late teens or twenties who had mild COVID-19 (a few samples of this study predate the infection). Cell type and time point are not known. CDR3s include the opening cysteine and the closing phenylalanine or tryptophan. Some rows mark clone size as missing; the rest say once, few, many or name a class of expanded clone.

size | length | J | V | CDR3
few | 13 | TRBJ1-6 | TRBV11-2 | CASSLDYSSPLHF
. | 16 | TRBJ1-2 | TRBV7-2 | CASSLALSGAGDGYTF
. | 12 | TRBJ2-7 | TRBV10-3 | CAIGQGPYEQYF
once | 14 | TRBJ1-1 | TRBV7-8 | CASSFGVSNTEAFF
. | 13 | TRBJ1-1 | TRBV25-1 | CASSVGFVTEAFF
. | 14 | TRBJ1-4 | TRBV5-6 | CASSGGPQDEKLFF
. | 16 | TRBJ2-2 | TRBV6-2/TRBV6-3 | CATRLGQPSTTGELFF
. | 14 | TRBJ2-3 | TRBV5-1 | CASSTHLGPDTQYF
few | 15 | TRBJ2-1 | TRBV19 | CASSPLAGGRGVQFF
. | 14 | TRBJ2-5 | TRBV5-5 | CASSLGVVGETQYF
few | 17 | TRBJ1-5 | TRBV7-9 | CASTKYPGPYSNQPQHF
few | 19 | TRBJ2-2 | TRBV7-6 | CASSFGRTGTGGGTGELFF
. | 13 | TRBJ2-3 | TRBV20-1 | CSGGGPATDTQYF
few | 14 | TRBJ2-3 | TRBV4-1 | CASSLYTGTDTQYF
. | 14 | TRBJ2-1 | TRBV24-1 | CATSEARGPNEQFF
. | 16 | TRBJ1-1 | TRBV19 | CASSWSPDSQNTEAFF
once | 11 | TRBJ1-1 | TRBV29-1 | CSGFGNTEAFF
few | 14 | TRBJ1-1 | TRBV29-1 | CSVEDTGGNTEAFF
many | 12 | TRBJ1-2 | TRBV6-2/TRBV6-3 | CASKQSGYGYTF
. | 14 | TRBJ2-5 | TRBV11-2 | CASSSGHLQETKYF
. | 14 | TRBJ2-5 | TRBV6-6 | CASRLAGGPETHYF
many | 14 | TRBJ2-1 | TRBV7-9 | CASRPSGGYNEQFF
few | 14 | TRBJ2-5 | TRBV6-5 | CASSLGTVEETQYF
many | 15 | TRBJ2-2 | TRBV12-3/TRBV12-4 | CASSTQITNTGELFF
. | 14 | TRBJ2-3 | TRBV28 | CASSPATTSDTQYF
. | 15 | TRBJ2-3 | TRBV4-1 | CASSQRQGEADTQYF
. | 14 | TRBJ1-1 | TRBV6-5 | CASSYGSMNTEAFF
few | 15 | TRBJ2-1 | TRBV5-4 | CASSLGGRSRNEQFF
. | 13 | TRBJ1-5 | TRBV20-1 | CSARGLIRQPQHF
once | 14 | TRBJ1-6 | TRBV9 | CASSVGAGESPLHF
. | 14 | TRBJ2-2 | TRBV12-3/TRBV12-4 | CASSSQGANGELFF
. | 16 | TRBJ2-7 | TRBV5-1 | CASSFGEGQVSYEQYF
few | 12 | TRBJ2-1 | TRBV11-3 | CASSHTHNEQFF
. | 17 | TRBJ2-1 | TRBV20-1 | CSAREVRRGGPYNEQFF
few | 17 | TRBJ2-1 | TRBV20-1 | CSARGASTSGEYNEQFF
few | 14 | TRBJ1-1 | TRBV28 | CASSLIYGRTEAFF
few | 14 | TRBJ2-3 | TRBV7-2 | CASSRGVSTDTQYF
few | 14 | TRBJ2-1 | TRBV7-6 | CASSWGQHYNEQFF
. | 17 | TRBJ2-2 | TRBV4-2 | CASSQEGARGNTGELFF
. | 12 | TRBJ2-5 | TRBV30 | CAWSVLGGTQYF
few | 15 | TRBJ2-3 | TRBV3-1 | CASSPRERLADTQYF
few | 14 | TRBJ2-3 | TRBV13 | CASSLRPGPDTQYF
few | 14 | TRBJ2-7 | TRBV5-1 | CASSFRQGDYEQYF
. | 15 | TRBJ2-1 | TRBV4-3 | CASSQETGTHNERFF
few | 15 | TRBJ1-6 | TRBV6-6 | CASSSPGQGVSPLHF
. | 19 | TRBJ2-3 | TRBV11-2 | CASSSHLDRPGGSTDTQYF
. | 14 | TRBJ1-3 | TRBV20-1 | CSAATGFSGNTIYF
few | 15 | TRBJ2-5 | TRBV5-1 | CASSSTGGRRETQYF
few | 13 | TRBJ2-7 | TRBV28 | CASSPQIGYEQYF
few | 14 | TRBJ2-5 | TRBV18 | CASSPGHNQETQYF
. | 17 | TRBJ2-5 | TRBV10-3 | CAISERPGTSGAETQYF
many | 16 | TRBJ2-5 | TRBV7-6 | CASSLAVGTGAETQYF
. | 12 | TRBJ1-1 | TRBV20-1 | CSALGMNTEAFF